A single sample gave rise to the 28 T cell receptor beta chains below, sequenced in a study of vaccination and CD4 T cells after COVID-19. What these receptors recognize is not known. Described treatment: roughly nine-day PBMC culture with coronavirus spike peptide pools or control peptides (ViraFEST assay). An Oncomine TCR Beta short-read assay was used to sequence the DNA from cultured CD4+ T cells. TCRdb called the PCR reads again in MiXCR, with one record for every CDR3 protein. The table has about 15,000 distinct CDR3 sequences, just over 20% seen once; the top ten hold less than 15%. The sequences come from CD4+ T cells from blood, cultured in vitro, collected before SARS-CoV-2 vaccination. These receptors originate from a human donor who received a COVID-19 vaccine.

CDR3 bases: TGTGCCAGCAGGCGGACTGGGACAGGGGACCTCTACGAGCAGTACTTC. Encoded protein: CASRRTGTGDLYEQYF. V and J are TRBV28 and TRBJ2-7, with 10 bases matching TRBD1. In germline, CDR1 is MDHEN, CDR2 SYDVKM. The CDR3 consists of 16 residues. V gave up 6 bases and J gave up 3 bases; unmatched junction bases: 11.

As concerns this clonotype: Germline is not matched at one junction end, which may reflect a read error. This chain joins TRBV7-6 and TRBJ2-5; 8 bases align to TRBD2. Germline V gives CDR1 SGHVS, CDR2 FNYEAQ. This CDR3 region has 12 residues. The CDR3 reads CASSFQRETLYF. The CDR3 DNA is TGTGCCAGCAGCTTTCAGCGGGAGACCCTGTACTTC.

This clonotype is termed medium-sized. J is TRBJ1-1 and V is TRBV12-3 or TRBV12-4; 9 positions agree with TRBD1. Germline trimming cut 6 bases from V and 5 bases from J; bases unmatched to any gene: 10. CDR3 length equals 15 residues. CDR3 sequence reads: CASRPYRGQGTEAFF. The DNA of the CDR3 is TGTGCCAGCAGGCCCTACAGGGGGCAGGGGACTGAAGCTTTCTTT.

A few counts support this clonotype. The chain uses TRBV6-1 and TRBJ1-1; D is possibly TRBD1 (6 bases). The V end was cut by 5 bases, the J end by 0 bases, with 28 bases between. This CDR3 is 20 amino acids long. Germline V lookup: CDR1 MNHNS, CDR2 SASEGT. In DNA, the CDR3 is TGTGCCAGCAGTCAAGGGGGTCGTCGGCGCGACTCATCGCTGAACACTGAAGCTTTCTTT. Translation gives CASSQGGRRRDSSLNTEAFF.

A few counts support this clonotype. The chain has TRBV6-2 or TRBV6-3 and TRBJ1-1; D remains ambiguous. V shed 2 bases and J shed 1 base, with 11 bases lying between them. The CDR3 is 15 amino acids. Germline CDR1 MNHEY, CDR2 SVGEGT. In DNA, the CDR3 is TGTGCCAGCAGTTACGCGGCGAGGAGGAACACTGAAGCTTTCTTT. Protein sequence: CASSYAARRNTEAFF.

The V and J genes are TRBV6-1 and TRBJ1-2; TRBD1 matches 8 bases. With 6 bases clipped from V and 6 bases from J, the junction kept 9 bases outside the gene matches. Germline CDR1 and CDR2: MNHNS and SASEGT. The CDR3 spans 14 residues. CDR3 DNA: TGTGCCAGCAGCCGAAAACAGGGGGGGGATGGCTACACCTTC. It codes for CASSRKQGGDGYTF.

The V gene is TRBV12-3 or TRBV12-4, the J gene TRBJ2-1, with 7 bases identical to TRBD2. V shed 7 bases and J 5 bases; nucleotides not matched to a gene: 17. The CDR3 runs 17 residues. CDR3 bases: TGTGCCAGCACCCTTCTTTTTGGGGGGGGGTCCGACAATGAGCAGTTCTTC. Protein sequence: CASTLLFGGGSDNEQFF.

This chain connects TRBV23-1 to TRBJ1-2, with D possibly TRBD1 on 6 matching bases. TRBV23-1 carries the ORF label, with uncertain function. This CDR3 is built from 15 residues. The V end was cut by 3 bases, the J end by 1 base, with 12 bases between. The CDR3 is CASSHYRVCNYGYTF. CDR3 bases: TGCGCCAGCAGTCATTACAGGGTATGTAACTATGGCTACACCTTC.

The V and J genes are TRBV7-9 and TRBJ2-3; 9 positions agree with TRBD1. Germline-derived CDR1 and CDR2 are SEHNR and FQNEAQ (reference sequence). The CDR3 has 15 amino acids. V shed 6 bases and J 4 bases; nucleotides not matched to a gene: 8. CDR3 DNA sequence: TGTGCCAGCAGGTTCCGGGACAGGGATCCAGATACGCAGTATTTT. It encodes CASRFRDRDPDTQYF.

The chain recombines TRBV6-5 with TRBJ2-4, with no clear D. The CDR3 contains 17 residues. CDR1 is MNHEY and CDR2 is SVGAGI in the germline V gene. V lost 0 bases and J 1 base, leaving 13 bases between the germline ends. The CDR3 nucleotides are TGTGCCAGCAGTTACTCGATGGCGTTTAGGGCCAAAAACATTCAGTACTTC. Amino acid sequence: CASSYSMAFRAKNIQYF.

V usage is TRBV2 and J usage is TRBJ2-5; unclear D gene. Germline CDR1 and CDR2: SNHLY and FYNNEI. The CDR3 length is 14 residues. Between the trimmed V and J ends, which lost 6 bases and 5 bases, there was a span of 16 bases. The DNA for the CDR3 is TGTGCCAGCAGCCAAAGGAGTAGGGTGGAGACCCAGTACTTC. Residues: CASSQRSRVETQYF.

This chain uses TRBV12-3 or TRBV12-4 with TRBJ1-2, with D possibly matching TRBD1 (6 bases). The CDR3 contains 14 residues. Trimming cost V 2 bases and J 7 bases, with 14 bases left between them. CDR3 loop: CASSLLRGASGYTF. Here the CDR3 DNA reads TGTGCCAGCAGTTTATTGCGGGGGGCGAGTGGCTACACCTTC.

The genes are TRBV25-1 and TRBJ2-7, with D perhaps TRBD1 (6 bases). Germline CDR1 reads MGHDK; CDR2 reads SYGVNS. This CDR3 has 14 residues. The germline V and J ends were trimmed by 3 bases and 5 bases, with 14 bases remaining between them. CDR3 residues: CASSEPLRGHEQYF. The DNA for the CDR3 is TGTGCCAGCAGTGAGCCCCTCAGGGGCCACGAGCAGTACTTC.

The V and J genes are TRBV7-8 and TRBJ1-3; D ambiguous. CDR3 length: 14 amino acids. V was trimmed by 7 bases and J by 0 bases, leaving 10 bases between them. CDR1 is SGHVS and CDR2 is FQNEAQ in the germline V gene. For the CDR3, the DNA is TGTGCCAGCAAGCAGGCCCCCTCTGGAAACACCATATATTTT. Translating gives CASKQAPSGNTIYF.

V usage is TRBV7-8 and J usage is TRBJ2-7; 8 bases fit TRBD1. Germline assignment: CDR1 SGHVS and CDR2 FQNEAQ. This CDR3 is 14 amino acids long. With V trimmed by 5 bases and J by 4 bases, 7 bases remained unmatched. The CDR3 DNA reads TGTGCCAGCAGCAGAGGGGACAGGATATACGAGCAGTACTTC. It codes for CASSRGDRIYEQYF.

V gene TRBV5-1 combines with J gene TRBJ1-2; D possibly corresponds to TRBD1 (5 bases). The CDR3 spans 15 residues. Germline V gene data show CDR1 as SGHRS and CDR2 as YFSETQ. Trimming shortened V by 0 bases and J by 3 bases, and 12 bases separated the two germline ends. CDR3 nucleotides: TGCGCCAGCAGCTTGGCGAGGGGATTGGACTATGGCTACACCTTC. Protein: CASSLARGLDYGYTF.

The chain has TRBV5-1 and TRBJ2-7, with D unclear. Germline V gives CDR1 SGHRS, CDR2 YFSETQ. CDR3 length equals 13 residues. Trimming removed 2 bases from V and 5 bases from J, with 11 bases in between. This chain's CDR3 is CASSFQGIHEQYF. The CDR3 DNA is TGCGCCAGCAGCTTTCAAGGGATCCACGAGCAGTACTTC.

The V call is TRBV6-5, the J call TRBJ1-5; D is uncertain. The CDR3 is 14 amino acids. Germline V CDR1 and CDR2: MNHEY, SVGAGI. Trimming removed 0 bases from V and 3 bases from J, with 6 bases in between. The CDR3 DNA follows: TGTGCCAGCAGTTACTCGGCAGTCAATCAGCCCCAGCATTTT. Translation gives CASSYSAVNQPQHF.

In its sample, this clonotype was seen a few times. The chain combines TRBV12-3 or TRBV12-4 with TRBJ1-2; 7 bases fit TRBD1. The CDR3 length is 15 residues. Unmatched junction bases numbered 10, after V lost 5 bases and J lost 4 bases. The CDR3 spells CASSRDRENSYGYTF. The CDR3 region has the DNA TGTGCCAGCAGTCGAGACAGGGAGAACTCCTATGGCTACACCTTC.

This clonotype was counted only a few times. V gene TRBV20-1 combines with J gene TRBJ1-1, with D possibly TRBD1 on 5 matching bases. V dropped 3 bases and J dropped 4 bases, with 9 bases sitting between them. Germline CDR1 DFQATT, CDR2 SNEGSKA (reference sequence). The CDR3 contains 12 residues. In DNA form, the CDR3 reads TGCAGTGCTAGTCAGGGAGCCACTGAAGCTTTCTTT. Translation gives CSASQGATEAFF.

The chain joins TRBV20-1 to TRBJ2-3; 10 nucleotides match TRBD2. The V gene's germline CDR1 is DFQATT and CDR2 SNEGSKA (reference sequence). There are 15 residues in the CDR3. The ends lost 1 base at V and 6 bases at J; junction bases unmatched: 7. The CDR3 DNA is TGCAGTGCTAGAGTTCCTAGCGGGGGCTCGGATACGCAGTATTTT. It encodes CSARVPSGGSDTQYF.

The chain recombines TRBV6-1 with TRBJ2-2; 7 bases are shared with TRBD1. Germline lookup yields CDR1 MNHNS and CDR2 SASEGT. The CDR3 is 15 amino acids. V shed 9 bases and J 0 bases; nucleotides not matched to a gene: 7. The CDR3 loop reads CASGAGTANTGELFF. For the CDR3, the DNA is TGTGCCAGTGGGGCCGGGACAGCGAACACCGGGGAGCTGTTTTTT.

In its sample, this clonotype was seen a few times. The rearrangement joins TRBV2 to TRBJ2-1; perhaps D is TRBD1 or TRBD2 (5 bases each). The germline V and J ends were trimmed by 5 bases and 10 bases, with 18 bases remaining between them. Germline loops: CDR1 SNHLY, CDR2 FYNNEI. The CDR3 is made up of 14 amino acids. The chain's CDR3 is CASSYGELAGEQFF. The CDR3, as DNA: TGTGCCAGCAGTTATGGGGAGTTAGCAGGGGAGCAGTTCTTC.

This clonotype was seen more than once but under ten times. The chain recombines TRBV27 with TRBJ2-1; D gene ambiguous. Trimming stripped 5 bases from V and 4 bases from J, with 9 bases between. Germline V CDR1 and CDR2: MNHEY, SMNVEV (reference sequence). The CDR3 spans 13 residues. The CDR3 spells CASSNYPYNEQFF. CDR3 bases: TGTGCCAGCAGTAACTACCCTTACAATGAGCAGTTCTTC.

The chain employs TRBV2 and TRBJ1-5, with D unclear. This CDR3 is built from 14 residues. CDR1 and CDR2 from the germline V gene are SNHLY and FYNNEI. Trimming shortened V by 7 bases and J by 0 bases, and 10 bases separated the two germline ends. CDR3 sequence: CASTRTNSNQPQHF. As DNA, the CDR3 is TGTGCCAGCACCAGGACGAATAGCAATCAGCCCCAGCATTTT.

The chain has TRBV6-4 and TRBJ2-2; 10 nucleotides align to TRBD2. Germline V gene data show CDR1 as MRHNA and CDR2 as SNTAGT. The J segment lost 7 bases and the V segment lost 0 bases, leaving 11 bases of the junction unmatched. CDR3 length equals 18 residues. The CDR3 loop reads CASSDSPLTSGVGGELFF. As DNA, the CDR3 is TGTGCCAGCAGTGACTCCCCACTTACTAGCGGGGTTGGCGGGGAGCTGTTTTTT.

This clonotype has more than one count but fewer than ten. The J gene is TRBJ2-6, the V gene TRBV30, with D hard to call. This CDR3 has 12 residues. CDR1 is GTSNPN, CDR2 SVGIG, per germline (reference sequence). The V end lost 5 bases, the J end lost 2 bases, and 4 bases lay between the germline ends. The DNA of the CDR3 is TGTGCCTGGGGAACTGGGGCCAACGTCCTGACTTTC. It yields the protein CAWGTGANVLTF.

CDR3 DNA sequence: TGCAGCGTTGCACTAGCCAGCACAGATACGCAGTATTTT. The encoded protein is CSVALASTDTQYF. The chain employs TRBV29-1 and TRBJ2-3; weak D call: TRBD2 (6 bases). Germline CDR1 and CDR2: SQVTM and ANQGSEA. V was pared by 4 bases and J by 0 bases, with 8 bases between. The CDR3 covers 13 residues.